These 21 T cell receptor beta chains were all obtained from the same sample, sequenced in a study of blood T cells in healthy people across ages (dated by TCRdb to the mid-2010s). Library construction relied on 5' RACE. The reads were generated on an Illumina HiSeq 2500. The second PCR ran for roughly 7 to 11 cycles and used a J-beta primer mix along with a sample-barcoded 5' primer. TCRdb passed the public sequencing reads through fastp at Q25 and MiXCR, retaining productive beta sequences. When rows share a CDR3 protein, they turn into one entry using the most common DNA and genes. The sample data list over 450,000 distinct CDR3 sequences, and 24% of these were observed just once. The top ten hold around 10% of the sample. These data were also filed under a second study, of T cells of mothers and their children.

What was sequenced was blood. All receptors come from a boy aged 10-17 years in good health.

This CDR3 is CASSTWDRGNEQYF. In DNA, the CDR3 is TGTGCCAGCAGCACGTGGGACAGGGGCAACGAGCAGTACTTC. The V gene is TRBV7-8, the J gene TRBJ2-7; TRBD1 matches 10 bases. The CDR3 totals 14 residues. Unmatched junction bases numbered 6, after V lost 5 bases and J lost 5 bases. Germline CDR1 reads SGHVS; CDR2 reads FQNEAQ. The full variable domain, its missing parts supplied by reference TRBV7-8 and TRBJ2-7, is GAGVSQSPRYKVAKRGQDVALRCDPISGHVSLFWYQQALGQGPEFLTYFQNEAQLDKSGLPSDRFFAERPEGSVSTLKIQRTQQEDSAVYLCASSTWDRGNEQYFGPGTRLTVT.

A few counts support this clonotype. The chain couples TRBV14 to TRBJ1-4; D is unclear. Per the germline V gene, CDR1 is SGHDN and CDR2 is FVKESK. This CDR3 comprises 14 residues. Trimming cost V 8 bases and J 7 bases, with 17 bases left between them. The CDR3 bases are TGTGCCAGCTCGAAAGAGGGTCCCGGTGAAAAACTGTTTTTT. Protein sequence: CASSKEGPGEKLFF.

The chain couples TRBV6-5 to TRBJ2-1, with D possibly called TRBD1 or TRBD2 (5 bases each). Germline V gene lookup returns CDR1 MNHEY and CDR2 SVGAGI. Trimming removed 10 bases at V and 6 bases at J, with 19 bases between. This CDR3 spans 14 amino acids. The CDR3 sequence is CATTSGSDINEQFF. The CDR3 nucleotides read TGTGCCACGACCTCAGGGAGTGATATCAATGAGCAGTTCTTC.

This chain uses TRBV9 with TRBJ1-6; the D is unclear. Germline CDR1 SGDLS, CDR2 YYNGEE. Trimming cost V 4 bases and J 4 bases, with 12 bases left between them. CDR3 length equals 15 residues. The CDR3 DNA reads as TGTGCCAGCAGCCCTCCAGGAGTGTATAATTCACCCCTCCACTTT. Translating it yields CASSPPGVYNSPLHF.

This clonotype was seen more than once but under ten times. The gene calls are TRBV21-1 and TRBJ1-1; no check of the table's D call, TRBD1, against the DNA was made. TRBV21-1 is given as a pseudogene. The CDR3 runs 23 residues. The CDR3 is CASSESHYNQGAFWGCMNTEAFF. CDR3 bases: TGTGCCAGCAGCGAAAGCCATTACAACCAGGGGGCGTTCTGGGGTTGTATGAACACTGAAGCTTTCTTT.

This clonotype was seen only a few times. The J gene is TRBJ2-1, the V gene TRBV20-1; the match to TRBD1 covers 7 bases. The CDR3 is 14 amino acids. Germline V gene lookup returns CDR1 DFQATT and CDR2 SNEGSKA (reference sequence). The V gene end was trimmed by 4 bases and the J gene end by 0 bases; junction bases not matched to a gene: 3. CDR3 in amino acids: CSATDRSSYNEQFF. CDR3 nucleotides: TGCAGTGCTACGGACAGGAGCTCCTACAATGAGCAGTTCTTC.

The genes are TRBV9 and TRBJ2-3; TRBD2 is a possible D gene (6 bases). Germline CDR1 is SGDLS and CDR2 is YYNGEE. The CDR3 runs to 15 residues. The V end lost 4 bases, the J end lost 4 bases, and 16 bases lay between the germline ends. The CDR3 loop is CASSPGASVADTQYF. The CDR3 bases are TGTGCCAGCAGCCCCGGGGCTAGCGTAGCAGATACGCAGTATTTT.

This clonotype was seen ten or more times. The chain combines TRBV7-2 with TRBJ2-5; tentative D call: TRBD1 (5 bases). The germline CDR1 and CDR2 sequences are SGHTA and FQGNSA. V lost 5 bases to trimming and J lost 2 bases, with 12 bases between them. CDR3 length: 14 residues. CDR3 nucleotide sequence: TGTGCCAGCAGCGGGGCAATTCGACAAGAGACCCAGTACTTC. Its protein product is CASSGAIRQETQYF.

The sample holds a few counts of this clonotype. The chain employs TRBV6-2 or TRBV6-3 and TRBJ2-5, with unresolved D. Per the germline V gene, CDR1 is MNHEY and CDR2 is SVGEGT. V lost 6 bases and J lost 5, with 19 bases in between. The CDR3 runs 15 residues. The CDR3 bases are TGTGCCAGCAGGCGCCCCCTCGAGTCTCGGGAGACCCAGTACTTC. It specifies CASRRPLESRETQYF.

This clonotype was counted only a few times. For the CDR3, the DNA is TGTGCCAGCAGCCCACCAAGGGACAGGGCGAACACCGGGGAGCTGTTTTTT. This gives the protein CASSPPRDRANTGELFF. The chain couples TRBV7-8 to TRBJ2-2, with 9 bases aligning to TRBD1. CDR1 SGHVS and CDR2 FQNEAQ come from the germline V gene. This CDR3 has 17 residues. V gave up 5 bases and J gave up 0 bases; unmatched junction bases: 7.

This chain links TRBV29-1 with TRBJ2-4; unclear D gene. V was pared by 6 bases and J by 8 bases, with 14 bases between. Germline CDR1 and CDR2: SQVTM and ANQGSEA. There are 12 residues in the CDR3. CDR3 sequence reads: CSVLHALYIQYF. The CDR3 DNA follows: TGCAGCGTCCTCCATGCCCTATACATTCAGTACTTC.

On this clonotype itself: Being one base from a much bigger clone, this may be a read error. The genes are TRBV6-2 or TRBV6-3 and TRBJ2-1; perhaps TRBD2 as D (6 bases). Trimming pared 7 bases from V and 9 bases from J, leaving 10 bases between. The CDR3 sequence is 11 residues long. CDR1 MNHEY and CDR2 SVGEGT come from the germline V gene. The CDR3 here is CASKGRSEQFF. The CDR3 nucleotides read TGTGCCAGCAAAGGGAGGAGTGAGCAGTTCTTC.

Many counts were recorded for this clonotype. The CDR3 is CASSFGKATEAFF. DNA of the CDR3: TGTGCCAGCAGCTTCGGGAAGGCCACTGAAGCTTTCTTT. This rearrangement joins TRBV7-9 to TRBJ1-1, with D hard to call. The V and J ends lost 3 bases and 4 bases respectively, with 9 bases between them. This CDR3 spans 13 amino acids. Looked up from germline, CDR1 is SEHNR and CDR2 is FQNEAQ (reference sequence).

This clonotype was recorded a few times. One end of the junction fails to match germline, which may point to a read error. The chain joins TRBV5-1 to TRBJ2-3; TRBD2 is a possible D gene (5 bases). This CDR3 region has 15 residues. Germline V gene sequence: CDR1 SGHRS, CDR2 YFSETQ. The chain's CDR3 is CTSSLVASSTDTQYF. DNA of the CDR3: TGCACCAGCAGCTTGGTAGCGTCTAGCACAGATACGCAGTATTTT.

This clonotype was counted between two and nine times. The rearrangement joins TRBV11-2 to TRBJ1-2; D ambiguous. Germline assignment: CDR1 SGHAT and CDR2 FQNNGV. This CDR3 region has 12 residues. The V gene lost 5 bases and the J gene lost 13 bases, with 17 bases spanning the gap. In nucleotides, the CDR3 is TGTGCCAGCAGCCCCCGACCAGTGCCGCCCACCTTC. Amino acids: CASSPRPVPPTF.

This clonotype has just one count. The gene calls are TRBV28 and TRBJ2-7, with 9 bases matching TRBD1. CDR1 and CDR2 from the germline V gene are MDHEN and SYDVKM. The CDR3 sequence is 15 residues long. V was pared by 6 bases and J by 3 bases, with 9 bases of the junction left unmatched. This CDR3 is CASRYTGGPNYEQYF. In DNA form, the CDR3 reads TGTGCCAGCAGGTACACAGGGGGCCCAAACTACGAGCAGTACTTC.

This clonotype has just a few counts. The V and J genes are TRBV12-3 or TRBV12-4 and TRBJ1-3, with D possibly TRBD1 on 6 matching bases. The CDR3 runs to 13 residues. V dropped 2 bases and J dropped 7 bases, with 9 bases sitting between them. The DNA of the CDR3 is TGTGCCAGCAGTTTATACAGGGTGAACACCATATATTTT. Its translation: CASSLYRVNTIYF.

This clonotype has only a few counts. This rearrangement joins TRBV12-3 or TRBV12-4 to TRBJ2-5, with D tentatively TRBD2 (6 bases). The last part of the DNA fits TRBJ2-1 better; the J call may be wrong. The CDR3 is 13 residues long. CDR3 nucleotides: TGTGCCAGCAGAACGGGAGTTCGGGATGAGCAGTTCTTC. Residues: CASRTGVRDEQFF.

This clonotype has only a few counts. Because the CDR3 is missing its conserved closing phenylalanine or tryptophan, this is likely a read error. The J gene is TRBJ2-2, the V gene TRBV7-6; TRBD1 aligns across 7 bases. The CDR3 totals 16 residues. The germline V gene encodes CDR1 SGHVS and CDR2 FNYEAQ. Losses at the gene ends were 1 base for V and 9 bases for J; bases not matched to a gene: 11. The DNA for the CDR3 is TGTGCCAGCAGCTTAGTCCCTAGGGGGCAAGACAGGGAGCTGTTTCTT. Its translation: CASSLVPRGQDRELFL.

This chain uses TRBV5-1 with TRBJ1-2; 9 nucleotides match TRBD1. Germline V lookup: CDR1 SGHRS, CDR2 YFSETQ. V lost 3 bases and J lost 8; bases outside the gene matches: 8. The CDR3 contains 14 residues. CDR3 DNA: TGCGCCAGCAGCTCAGGACAGGGGCGGGACGGCTACACCTTC. It yields the protein CASSSGQGRDGYTF.

This clonotype was counted between two and nine times. The junction and the germline gene differ at one end; a read error may be behind it. The chain couples TRBV11-2 to TRBJ2-5; no reliable D call. Per the germline V gene, CDR1 is SGHAT and CDR2 is FQNNGV. The CDR3 runs 15 residues. CDR3 loop: CASSLDYGPTSWRFF. DNA for the CDR3: TGTGCCAGCAGCTTAGATTACGGCCCTACCTCCTGGCGGTTCTTC.